The present TCR beta chain was sequenced within a study of identical twins. Using its own MiXCR run on the 5' RACE reads, TCRdb lists one record per CDR3 protein. Found here are 200,000 to 250,000 distinct CDR3 sequences, over 9.5% of them singletons; the top ten hold 9% to 10%. V was clipped by 4 bases and J by 0 bases, with 12 bases between them. Germline CDR1 PRHDT, CDR2 FYEKMQ (reference sequence). The CDR3 totals 16 residues. The rearrangement joins TRBV13 to TRBJ2-2; no clear D. Material: memory T cells sorted from blood. The receptor comes from a man aged 50 to 59 in good health. Here the CDR3 reads CASSWIGPPNTGELFF. The DNA of the CDR3 is TGTGCCAGCAGCTGGATAGGTCCACCGAACACCGGGGAGCTGTTTTTT.